The present TCR beta chain was sequenced within a study of blood T cell repertoires in COVID-19. Study-level background: COVID-19 samples from acute and convalescent phases originated in the United States, Italy and Spain. T cells, B-cell-depleted T cells, or PBMCs supplied cDNA or gDNA.

Seattle researchers signed up patients amid active infection and tracked them longitudinally. Using immunoSEQ multiplex PCR, the repertoire was profiled, and TCRdb retains in-frame clones only, with some absent. In the table there are approximately 170,000 clones, approximately 91% of which are singletons. This clone was seen a single time. This CDR3 comprises 15 residues. V was shortened by 0 bases and J by 0 bases, with 9 bases between the two germline ends. From germline, CDR1 is MNHEY and CDR2 SVGAGI. The origin of this receptor is a man aged 18-30 years with COVID-19, enrolled during active disease. Material for sequencing was peripheral blood. The J gene is TRBJ2-7, the V gene TRBV6-5; possibly TRBD2 for D (5 bases). CDR3 coding DNA: TGTGCCAGCAGTTACTCGGCGGGCCACTCCTACGAGCAGTACTTC. It codes for CASSYSAGHSYEQYF.